These 3 T cell receptor beta chains were all obtained from the same sample, sequenced in a study of blood T cell repertoires in COVID-19 (dated by TCRdb to about 2020). The library was prepared using the immunoSEQ multiplex PCR assay. In TCRdb, the immuneACCESS table is reduced to in-frame sequences with V and J assigned. These tables do not hold every clone; where another copy was compared, an unresolved V gene accounts for under half, and the others remain unexplained. The sample table records more than 250,000 clones; about 85% of these occur just once. The ten biggest clones cover approximately 5.3% of the sample. The sequenced sample consisted of PBMCs or T cells enriched from blood (not recorded which). The source of these receptors is a woman in her 30s who had recovered from COVID-19.

The chain has TRBV7-9 and TRBJ2-5; no clear D. Germline V gene data show CDR1 as SEHNR and CDR2 as FQNEAQ (reference sequence). V gave up 5 bases and J gave up 4 bases, with 14 bases separating them. The CDR3 is 14 amino acids. The chain's CDR3 is CASSHPPFGETQYF. DNA of the CDR3: TGTGCCAGCAGCCACCCACCATTCGGAGAGACCCAGTACTTC.

As for this clone: The same CDR3 also results from other DNA sequences found in this sample. CDR3 DNA: TGCAGCGTTCGACAGGGGCCTTACGAGCAGTACTTC. Its protein is CSVRQGPYEQYF. The V gene is TRBV29-1, the J gene TRBJ2-7; 8 bases agree with TRBD1. The V gene end was trimmed by 5 bases and the J gene end by 4 bases; junction bases not matched to a gene: 4. CDR1 and CDR2 from the germline V gene are SQVTM and ANQGSEA. The CDR3 is made up of 12 amino acids.

J is TRBJ1-2 and V is TRBV4-1, with D perhaps TRBD1 (6 bases). With 4 bases removed from V and 3 bases from J, the gap between germline ends came to 12 bases. Per germline, CDR1 MGHRA and CDR2 YSYEKL. This CDR3 has 14 amino acids. CDR3 sequence (DNA): TGCGCCAGCAGCCCAGGGGATTTCGACTATGGCTACACCTTC. Translating it yields CASSPGDFDYGYTF.